The 30 T cell receptor beta chains in this list originate from one sample, sequenced in a study of shared clonotypes between healthy human individuals. Generated by immunoSEQ multiplex PCR, the TCRdb table keeps only in-frame clones and is missing some. Here the sample spans roughly 2 million clones, 85% to 95% being singletons. The sample consisted of naive CD4+ T cells sorted from blood. Subset meaning: CD45RA+ positively selected. Receptor source: a man aged 18-30 years in good health.

The count of this clone is one. V is TRBV7-2 and J is TRBJ2-5; D possibly uses TRBD1 or TRBD2 (7 bases each). CDR3 length: 15 residues. With 2 bases removed from V and 5 bases from J, the gap between germline ends came to 15 bases. The germline V gene encodes CDR1 SGHTA and CDR2 FQGNSA. The CDR3 region has the DNA TGTGCCAGCAGCTTATCGAGGGGGCGGGAGGAGACCCAGTACTTC. It codes for CASSLSRGREETQYF.

The chain recombines TRBV6-1 with TRBJ1-5, with 7 nucleotides matching TRBD1. This CDR3 contains 12 residues. The V segment lost 7 bases and the J segment 6 bases; nucleotides outside the gene matches: 3. Germline V gene sequence: CDR1 MNHNS, CDR2 SASEGT. Written as DNA, the CDR3 is TGTGCCAGCAATGACAGGGTTCAGCCCCAGCATTTT. This gives the protein CASNDRVQPQHF.

The chain couples TRBV6-1 to TRBJ2-1; the match to TRBD1 covers 8 bases. The CDR3 is 14 amino acids. The ends lost 5 bases at V and 6 bases at J; junction bases unmatched: 6. The germline gives CDR1 MNHNS, CDR2 SASEGT. The CDR3 nucleotides read TGTGCCAGCAGTCCCCGACAGGGGAGCAATGAGCAGTTCTTC. Its protein is CASSPRQGSNEQFF.

This chain links TRBV6-6 with TRBJ1-2, with D perhaps TRBD1 (5 bases). The V gene's germline CDR1 is MNHNY and CDR2 SVGAGI (reference sequence). This CDR3 has 12 amino acids. V lost 5 bases to trimming and J lost 6 bases, with 10 bases between them. The CDR3 DNA reads TGTGCCAGCAGTCCTCGGGGGGATGGCTACACCTTC. It is translated as CASSPRGDGYTF.

The CDR3 loop reads CSARLDQQYF. DNA of the CDR3: TGCAGTGCTAGGCTAGACCAGCAGTACTTC. The chain is built from TRBV20-1 and TRBJ2-7, with no clear D. V was pared by 3 bases and J by 8 bases, with 8 bases between. This CDR3 is 10 amino acids long. Germline lookup yields CDR1 DFQATT and CDR2 SNEGSKA (reference sequence).

The chain recombines TRBV4-1 with TRBJ1-4, with 7 bases fitting TRBD1. The CDR3 extends over 16 amino acids. Germline V CDR1 and CDR2: MGHRA, YSYEKL. The V segment lost 0 bases and the J segment 3 bases; nucleotides outside the gene matches: 4. CDR3 region: CASSQDGGTANEKLFF. CDR3 DNA: TGCGCCAGCAGCCAAGATGGGGGGACAGCTAATGAAAAACTGTTTTTT.

The rearrangement links TRBV18 to TRBJ2-2, with 8 nucleotides matching TRBD2. This CDR3 contains 15 residues. Trimming removed 2 bases from V and 7 bases from J; junction bases left unmatched: 6. Germline CDR1 KGHSH, CDR2 LQKENI. This CDR3 is CASSPNGRADGELFF. For the CDR3, the DNA is TGTGCCAGCTCACCAAACGGGAGGGCCGACGGGGAGCTGTTTTTT.

The rearrangement joins TRBV14 to TRBJ1-1; 8 nucleotides align to TRBD1. V was clipped by 3 bases and J by 2 bases; unmatched bases: 5. The CDR3 extends over 15 amino acids. In germline, CDR1 is SGHDN, CDR2 FVKESK. The CDR3 protein is CASSHIGQGNTEAFF. For the CDR3, the DNA is TGTGCCAGCAGCCACATCGGACAGGGTAACACTGAAGCTTTCTTT.

The chain uses TRBV19 and TRBJ2-1, with TRBD2 matching 7 bases. The V and J ends lost 4 bases and 13 bases, in that order; junction bases with no gene match: 7. The CDR3 runs 12 residues. In germline, CDR1 is LNHDA, CDR2 SQIVND (reference sequence). The CDR3 spells CASSTGGGLQFF. The CDR3 DNA reads TGTGCCAGTAGTACGGGCGGGGGACTTCAGTTCTTC.

V and J are TRBV2 and TRBJ2-3, with D perhaps TRBD1 or TRBD2 (5 bases each). CDR3 length: 15 amino acids. Germline loops: CDR1 SNHLY, CDR2 FYNNEI. V lost 2 bases to trimming and J lost 4 bases, with 13 bases between them. CDR3: CASSEQGRDPDTQYF. The CDR3 DNA follows: TGTGCCAGCAGTGAACAGGGCAGGGACCCAGATACGCAGTATTTT.

This sequence joins TRBV6-5 and TRBJ1-6; no definite D call. Trimming took 5 bases from V and 8 from J, leaving 16 bases between them. The germline V gene has CDR1 MNHEY and CDR2 SVGAGI. This CDR3 has 15 residues. CDR3 loop: CASSLRQSSDSPLHF. In DNA, the CDR3 is TGTGCCAGCAGTCTCCGTCAGAGCTCTGATTCACCCCTCCACTTT.

This rearrangement joins TRBV2 to TRBJ2-7; D is unclear. Trimming removed 3 bases from V and 4 bases from J, with 7 bases in between. The V gene's germline CDR1 is SNHLY and CDR2 FYNNEI. The CDR3 has 12 residues. The CDR3 sequence is CASSDQSYEQYF. CDR3 sequence (DNA): TGTGCCAGCAGTGATCAGTCGTACGAGCAGTACTTC.

In this sample, this clone turned up a few times. The same CDR3 arises from other DNA sequences in this sample as well. The genes are TRBV6-5 and TRBJ2-7, with 14 bases aligning to TRBD2. Germline V gene data show CDR1 as MNHEY and CDR2 as SVGAGI. The V and J ends lost 6 bases and 5 bases, in that order; junction bases with no gene match: 6. This CDR3 is built from 15 residues. The CDR3 DNA sequence: TGTGCCAGCAGCCGGGGGACTAGCGGGAGCCACGAGCAGTACTTC. Protein sequence: CASSRGTSGSHEQYF.

V gene TRBV7-3 combines with J gene TRBJ2-2, with a possible D match to TRBD2 (6 bases). V was clipped by 2 bases and J by 1 base, with 11 bases between them. CDR3 size: 16 residues. Germline values: CDR1 SGHTA, CDR2 FQGTGA. The CDR3, as DNA: TGTGCCAGCAGCTTACTCGGCGGGATGAACACCGGGGAGCTGTTTTTT. Translation: CASSLLGGMNTGELFF.

The rearrangement links TRBV29-1 to TRBJ1-2, with TRBD1 identical over 7 bases. The germline gives CDR1 SQVTM, CDR2 ANQGSEA. The V segment lost 2 bases and the J segment 2 bases; nucleotides outside the gene matches: 17. CDR3 length equals 18 residues. CDR3 sequence: CSVEPPGQVYASNYGYTF. The CDR3 nucleotides are TGCAGCGTTGAACCCCCAGGACAGGTTTATGCCTCAAACTATGGCTACACCTTC.

For the CDR3, the DNA is TGCGCCAGCAGTCAATCAAGACGGGGCGTCCCACCGCCGGATACGCAGTATTTT. The encoded protein is CASSQSRRGVPPPDTQYF. The V and J genes are TRBV23-1 and TRBJ2-3; D tentatively fits TRBD1 or TRBD2 (5 bases each). TRBV23-1 belongs to the ORF category, with a function that is uncertain. The V end was cut by 0 bases, the J end by 6 bases, with 22 bases between. This CDR3 region has 18 residues.

A note on this clone: This sample includes further DNA sequences coding for the same CDR3. V usage is TRBV6-5 and J usage is TRBJ2-3; no reliable D call. V was trimmed by 5 bases and J by 2 bases, leaving 11 bases between them. Germline CDR1 MNHEY, CDR2 SVGAGI. This CDR3 is 14 amino acids long. CDR3 nucleotides: TGTGCCAGCAGTCGAGGACGGAACACAGATACGCAGTATTTT. It encodes CASSRGRNTDTQYF.

The chain couples TRBV11-2 to TRBJ1-6; D is unclear. V was cut by 3 bases and J by 5 bases, with 8 bases left in between. The CDR3 has 14 amino acids. The V gene's germline CDR1 is SGHAT and CDR2 FQNNGV. This chain's CDR3 is CASSFTRNNSPLHF. In nucleotides, the CDR3 is TGTGCCAGCAGCTTCACCAGAAATAATTCACCCCTCCACTTT.

Turning to this clone: This CDR3 is also generated by other DNA sequences in the sample. The CDR3 protein is CASSYSAGTEAFF. As DNA, the CDR3 is TGTGCCAGCAGTTACTCAGCAGGGACTGAAGCTTTCTTT. The rearrangement uses TRBV6-6 and TRBJ1-1; tentatively, D is TRBD1 (5 bases). This CDR3 comprises 13 residues. Deletions cut 0 bases from V and 5 bases from J, with 7 bases between. Looked up from germline, CDR1 is MNHNY and CDR2 is SVGAGI (reference sequence).

The sample holds one count of this clone. The chain has TRBV19 and TRBJ2-7; TRBD2 matches at 12 bases. Trimming cost V 5 bases and J 3 bases; bases outside gene matches: 8. Germline CDR1 and CDR2: LNHDA and SQIVND (reference sequence). The CDR3 is made up of 16 amino acids. CDR3 bases: TGTGCCAGTAGTCCTGGGACTAGCGGGCTGCGCTACGAGCAGTACTTC. Translating gives CASSPGTSGLRYEQYF.

This clone has only one observation. This chain uses TRBV28 with TRBJ2-1; D may be TRBD1 or TRBD2 (6 bases each). CDR3 size: 16 residues. The germline gives CDR1 MDHEN, CDR2 SYDVKM. With 5 bases removed from V and 0 bases from J, the gap between germline ends came to 14 bases. CDR3 in DNA: TGTGCCAGCAGTGGGGGCAGCGGGCTCTCCTACAATGAGCAGTTCTTC. Translating it yields CASSGGSGLSYNEQFF.

V usage is TRBV5-1 and J usage is TRBJ2-5; the match to TRBD2 covers 14 bases. The junction had 7 bases not matched to a gene; V was cut back by 0 bases and J by 3 bases. This CDR3 has 18 residues. CDR1 and CDR2 (germline): SGHRS, YFSETQ. The CDR3 loop is CASSLGRLAGGAKETQYF. The CDR3, as DNA: TGCGCCAGCAGCTTGGGGCGACTAGCGGGAGGGGCGAAAGAGACCCAGTACTTC.

As to this clone: A read error may be the cause here, since a much bigger clone is one base away. The J gene is TRBJ1-1, the V gene TRBV30; D gene unclear. CDR1 and CDR2 from the germline V gene are GTSNPN and SVGIG (reference sequence). The CDR3 covers 17 residues. V was pared by 4 bases and J by 0 bases, with 21 bases between. The DNA of the CDR3 is TGTGCCTGGATTACCGAGCTGGGCAGGTTAATGAACACTGAAGCTTTCTTT. Protein: CAWITELGRLMNTEAFF.

The chain carries TRBV5-4 and TRBJ1-6; TRBD1 might be the D (6 bases). Germline CDR1 is SGHNT and CDR2 is YYREEE (reference sequence). The CDR3 is 15 residues long. The ends were cut back, 3 bases at V and 10 bases at J, with 17 bases in the middle. The CDR3 reads CASSWGFLGGSPLHF. The CDR3 DNA reads TGTGCCAGCAGCTGGGGGTTCTTAGGGGGGTCACCCCTCCACTTT.

The V gene is TRBV14, the J gene TRBJ2-7, with TRBD1 matching over 10 bases. Germline loops: CDR1 SGHDN, CDR2 FVKESK. The ends lost 1 base at V and 6 bases at J; junction bases unmatched: 12. CDR3 length: 17 residues. The CDR3 is CASSQGGLRDRGLEQYF. In DNA form, the CDR3 reads TGTGCCAGCAGCCAAGGGGGTCTCCGGGACAGGGGACTCGAGCAGTACTTC.

The chain joins TRBV5-1 to TRBJ2-4; TRBD1 aligns across 8 bases. Germline lookup yields CDR1 SGHRS and CDR2 YFSETQ. J gave up 7 bases and V 0 bases, and 6 bases lay outside the gene matches. This CDR3 has 15 amino acids. The CDR3 coding sequence is TGCGCCAGCAGCTTGGTTCGGACAGGGTACAACATTCAGTACTTC. Its protein is CASSLVRTGYNIQYF.

The gene calls are TRBV7-2 and TRBJ2-5, with D hard to call. Germline V gives CDR1 SGHTA, CDR2 FQGNSA. V lost 5 bases, J lost 12 bases, and 19 bases lay in between. The CDR3 is 13 amino acids. This CDR3 is CASSERLDSVEYF. DNA for the CDR3: TGTGCCAGCAGCGAGAGGTTAGACTCCGTGGAGTACTTC.

This clone has only one observation. V usage is TRBV30 and J usage is TRBJ2-1, with D tentatively TRBD2 (6 bases). Germline CDR1 and CDR2: GTSNPN and SVGIG (reference sequence). This CDR3 is 15 amino acids long. Trimming took off 4 bases at V and 0 bases at J, with 13 bases between the two ends. The chain's CDR3 is CAWTLAPSSYNEQFF. For the CDR3, the DNA is TGTGCCTGGACCCTAGCGCCTAGCTCCTACAATGAGCAGTTCTTC.

The chain has TRBV5-6 and TRBJ2-7; TRBD1 aligns across 10 bases. Germline V gene data show CDR1 as SGHDT and CDR2 as YYEEEE. V lost 2 bases to trimming and J lost 3 bases; unmatched junction nucleotides: 5. The CDR3 length is 15 residues. The CDR3: CASSFSGTGVYEQYF. CDR3 bases: TGTGCCAGCAGCTTCTCCGGGACAGGGGTCTACGAGCAGTACTTC.

Only one count was recorded for this clone. The CDR3 sequence: CASNPRTDLFKAFF. Here the CDR3 DNA reads TGTGCCAGTAATCCAAGGACGGACCTTTTCAAAGCTTTCTTT. The chain carries TRBV19 and TRBJ1-1; D gene uncertain. V shed 7 bases and J shed 9 bases, with 21 bases lying between them. The V gene's germline CDR1 is LNHDA and CDR2 SQIVND (reference sequence). This CDR3 comprises 14 residues. Full variable domain (rest looked up from reference TRBV19 and TRBJ1-1): DGGITQSPKYLFRKEGQNVTLSCEQNLNHDAMYWYRQDPGQGLRLIYYSQIVNDFQKGDIAEGYSVSREKKESFPLTVTSAQKNPTAFYLCASNPRTDLFKAFFGQGTRLTVV.